This record looks at one T cell receptor beta chain sequence and its context. Profiling relied on immunoSEQ multiplex PCR, and the TCRdb table lists in-frame clones only, not all of them. The data contain 200,000 to 250,000 clones, 70% to 90% of them singletons. The data belong to a study of blood T cell repertoires in COVID-19. The CDR3 spans 15 residues. After removal of 6 bases from V and 1 base from J, the junction contained 4 bases not matched to a gene. Germline CDR1 and CDR2: LGHDT and YNNKEL (reference sequence). Input material: peripheral blood. This chain joins TRBV3-1 (or the pseudogene TRBV3-2) and TRBJ2-4; 9 bases fit TRBD2. This receptor was identified in a man aged 60 to 75 with acute or convalescent COVID-19. CDR3 sequence (DNA): TGTGCCAGCAGAGGCGGGGGGGCGGCCAAAAACATTCAGTACTTC. As protein: CASRGGGAAKNIQYF.